This TCR beta chain comes out of a study of response to subunit inactivated influenza vaccine. TCRdb called the RT-PCR reads again in MiXCR, with one record for every CDR3 protein. The data hold some 540,000 distinct CDR3 sequences, with approximately 22% observed a single time. These same data were also listed under a study on T cells expressing NK-cell markers. This second report adds: TCR beta libraries carry UMIs added by 5'RACE template switching.

The sequenced sample was CD4+ T cells sorted from PBMCs, obtained less than 13 days after vaccination. The TCR comes from a man over 45 who received an inactivated influenza vaccine.

CDR3 in DNA: TGTGCCAGCAGTGATCAGGGGAAGGTCACAGATACGCAGTATTTT. Translating gives CASSDQGKVTDTQYF. The chain employs TRBV2 and TRBJ2-3; D possibly corresponds to TRBD1 (6 bases). V was clipped by 3 bases and J by 2 bases, with 12 bases between them. CDR1 and CDR2 from the germline V gene are SNHLY and FYNNEI. The CDR3 length is 15 residues.